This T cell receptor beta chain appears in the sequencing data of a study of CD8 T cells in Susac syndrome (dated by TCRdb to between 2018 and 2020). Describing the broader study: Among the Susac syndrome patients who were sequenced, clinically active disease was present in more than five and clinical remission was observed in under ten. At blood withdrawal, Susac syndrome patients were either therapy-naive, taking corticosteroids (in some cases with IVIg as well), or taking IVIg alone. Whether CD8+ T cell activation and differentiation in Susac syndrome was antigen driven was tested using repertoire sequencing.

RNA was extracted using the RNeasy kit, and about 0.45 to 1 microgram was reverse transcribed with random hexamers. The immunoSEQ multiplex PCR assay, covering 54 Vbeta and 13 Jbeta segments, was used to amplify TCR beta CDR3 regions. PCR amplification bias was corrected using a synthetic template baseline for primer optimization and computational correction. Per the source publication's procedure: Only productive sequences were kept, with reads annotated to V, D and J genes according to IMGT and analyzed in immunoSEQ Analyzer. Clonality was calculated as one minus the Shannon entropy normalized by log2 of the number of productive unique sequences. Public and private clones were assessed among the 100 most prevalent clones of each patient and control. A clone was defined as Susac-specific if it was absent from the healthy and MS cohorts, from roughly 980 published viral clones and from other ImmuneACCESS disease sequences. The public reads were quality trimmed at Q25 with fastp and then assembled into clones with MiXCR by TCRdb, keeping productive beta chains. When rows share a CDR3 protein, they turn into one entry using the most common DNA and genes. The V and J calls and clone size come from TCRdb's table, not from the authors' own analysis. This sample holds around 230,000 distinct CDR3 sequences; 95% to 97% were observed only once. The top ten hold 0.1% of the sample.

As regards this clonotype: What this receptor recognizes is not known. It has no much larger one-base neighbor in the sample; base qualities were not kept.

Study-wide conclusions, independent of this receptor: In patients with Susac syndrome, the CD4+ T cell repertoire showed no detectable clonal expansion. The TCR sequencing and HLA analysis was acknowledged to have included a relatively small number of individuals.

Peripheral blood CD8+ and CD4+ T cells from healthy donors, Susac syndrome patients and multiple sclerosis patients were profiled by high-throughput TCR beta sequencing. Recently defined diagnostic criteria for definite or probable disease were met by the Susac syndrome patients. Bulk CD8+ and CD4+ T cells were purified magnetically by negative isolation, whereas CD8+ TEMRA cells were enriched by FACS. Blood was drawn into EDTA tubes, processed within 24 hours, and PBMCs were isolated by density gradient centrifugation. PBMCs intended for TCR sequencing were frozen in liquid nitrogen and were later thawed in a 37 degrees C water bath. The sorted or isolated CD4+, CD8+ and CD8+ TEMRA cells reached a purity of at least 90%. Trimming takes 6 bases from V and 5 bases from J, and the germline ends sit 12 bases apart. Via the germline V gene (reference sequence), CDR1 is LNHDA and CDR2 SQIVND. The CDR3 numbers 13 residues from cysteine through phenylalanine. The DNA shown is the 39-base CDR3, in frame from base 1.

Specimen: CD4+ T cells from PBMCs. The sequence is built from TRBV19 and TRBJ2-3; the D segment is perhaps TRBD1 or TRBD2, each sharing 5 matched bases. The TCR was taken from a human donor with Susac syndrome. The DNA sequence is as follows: TGTGCCAGTAGACATGGGGCGGGAGATACGCAGTATTTT. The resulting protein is CASRHGAGDTQYF.